This paragraph covers one T cell receptor (beta chain) sequence. What it recognizes is unknown. The read comes to an end 3 residues before the CDR3 does, leaving the germline J gene to fill in the end. Unstimulated Tregs (CD4+CD25+CD127-) and CD4+CD25- non-Tregs were sorted from PBMCs. This entry comes from a study of Tregs in tolerant kidney transplant recipients. As for the study in general: Related graft donors supplied nonmyeloablative bone marrow transplants, and mixed chimerism was transient. General observations from the study: Donor-specific Treg expansion exceeded global Treg expansion in tolerant patients, suggesting antigen drive. Tregs expanded with activated donor B cells seemed most donor-specific.

Trimming cost V 5 bases and J 4 bases; bases outside gene matches: 3. This CDR3 contains 14 residues. CDR1 and CDR2 (germline): LNHDA, SQIVND (reference sequence). Data came from immunoSEQ multiplex PCR; TCRdb stores just in-frame clones and leaves some out. Recorded for this sample: roughly 48,000 clones. The source material was CD4+ T cells from blood, sampled before the transplant. This receptor was identified in a human donor who received a combined kidney and bone marrow transplant. This chain joins TRBV19 and TRBJ1-1; 11 bases match TRBD1. CDR3 sequence: CASSSGTGGTEAFF. The CDR3 bases that were read are TGTGCCAGTAGTTCCGGGACAGGGGGCACTGAA.